This TCR beta chain came from a study of breast tumors, draining lymph nodes, adjacent tissues. Findings of the study overall: Luminal-like breast cancer showed significantly higher tumor–nontumor repertoire similarity than basal-like.

V was cut by 2 bases and J by 6 bases, with 17 bases left in between. CDR1 and CDR2 from the germline V gene are DFQATT and SNEGSKA (reference sequence). CDR3 size: 15 residues. A single record per CDR3 protein comes from TCRdb applying MiXCR to the multiplex PCR reads. The table lists about 89,000 distinct CDR3 sequences, approximately 31% of them singletons. This clonotype was seen at least ten times. Its antigen is not identified. The lymph nodes were axillary draining lymph nodes from breast cancer patients. Sequencing used axillary lymph node tissue. This chain connects TRBV20-1 to TRBJ1-5, with D possibly being TRBD1 (6 bases). The clonotype originates from a female donor with breast cancer. Some clones in this sample may be carry-over from other donors' samples. The CDR3 spells CSARKHAGESQPQHF. The CDR3 DNA is TGCAGTGCTAGAAAGCATGCAGGGGAGAGTCAGCCCCAGCATTTT.